This T cell receptor (beta chain) was captured by sequencing in a study of cytomegalovirus exposure and HLA in healthy donors. About the research overall: Sequencing of some 190 million T cells in an earlier analysis found about 120 million unique TCR beta sequences.

The germline gives CDR1 LGHNA, CDR2 YSLEER. The CDR3 covers 13 residues. Trimming took 0 bases from V and 8 from J, leaving 10 bases between them. With 60 Vbeta and 13 Jbeta primers, the PCR was carried out. Sequencing used immunoSEQ multiplex PCR; TCRdb keeps in-frame clones, though not all of them. This table holds more than 95,000 clones, roughly 78% found once. The chain has TRBV4-3 and TRBJ1-1, with D possibly being TRBD1 (6 bases). Source material: PBMCs. The source of this sequence is a woman aged 40 to 50 in good health and CMV-seronegative. Written as DNA, the CDR3 is TGCGCCAGCAGCCAAGAGGCAGGGGACGAAGCTTTCTTT. Translated: CASSQEAGDEAFF.